Each of the 22 T cell receptor beta chains below was sequenced from the same sample in a study of T cell responses to AZD1222 COVID-19 vaccine. Assay: immunoSEQ multiplex PCR; the TCRdb copy retains only in-frame clones and omits some. The sample lists 200,000 to 250,000 clones; less than 95% were seen once. This sample comprised peripheral blood, obtained 28 days after the second dose of the MenACWY control vaccine. These receptors originate from an adult who received the MenACWY meningococcal vaccine as a control.

J is TRBJ1-4 and V is TRBV28; D may be TRBD1 (5 bases). Germline assignment: CDR1 MDHEN and CDR2 SYDVKM. CDR3 size: 14 residues. Trimming left V 7 bases short and J 7 bases short, with 16 bases between. Here the CDR3 reads CASNRAGVAEKLFF. In nucleotides, the CDR3 is TGTGCCAGCAACAGAGCGGGGGTCGCTGAAAAACTGTTTTTT.

As DNA, the CDR3 is TGTGCCAGCAGCTCCCGGGACAGCAGAGTTTTGTTTTTT. Its translation is CASSSRDSRVLFF. The chain carries TRBV13 and TRBJ1-4, with 7 bases matching TRBD1. V shed 4 bases, J shed 15 bases, and the junction held 11 bases outside the gene matches. Germline loops: CDR1 PRHDT, CDR2 FYEKMQ (reference sequence). There are 13 residues in the CDR3.

J is TRBJ2-3 and V is TRBV6-5, with D maybe TRBD1 (7 bases). From germline, CDR1 is MNHEY and CDR2 SVGAGI. This CDR3 has 15 residues. V shed 9 bases and J shed 9 bases, with 25 bases lying between them. In DNA, the CDR3 is TGTGCCAGTATACTGATGGACAGGCAGGCGGGGACGCAGTATTTT. Its translation: CASILMDRQAGTQYF.

The chain couples TRBV18 to TRBJ1-1; a possible D gene is TRBD1 (6 bases). V was pared by 3 bases and J by 6 bases, with 11 bases between. Germline V gene sequence: CDR1 KGHSH, CDR2 LQKENI. CDR3 size: 13 residues. CDR3 sequence (DNA): TGTGCCAGCTCACCGTCGGGGGGGCCTGAAGCTTTCTTT. Protein: CASSPSGGPEAFF.

J is TRBJ1-1 and V is TRBV9, with D possibly TRBD1 on 5 matching bases. With 3 bases removed from V and 4 bases from J, the gap between germline ends came to 16 bases. Germline V CDR1 and CDR2: SGDLS, YYNGEE. The CDR3 covers 15 residues. CDR3 bases: TGTGCCAGCAGCGAGGGGAGAACAGGAAGCACTGAAGCTTTCTTT. This codes for CASSEGRTGSTEAFF.

This chain uses TRBV4-2 with TRBJ1-2; 7 bases align to TRBD1. This CDR3 region has 16 residues. The germline V gene has CDR1 LGHNA and CDR2 YNFKEQ. Trimming took 1 base from V and 7 from J; bases not matched to a gene: 12. CDR3 DNA sequence: TGTGCCAGCAGCCAAGTTGCGGCAGGGGGGGAATCTGGCTACACCTTC. Residues: CASSQVAAGGESGYTF.

This clone was counted a single time. The rearrangement joins TRBV6-2 or TRBV6-3 to TRBJ2-5; 11 bases fit TRBD2. Trimming removed 4 bases from V and 2 bases from J; junction bases left unmatched: 6. The CDR3 has 16 residues. The germline CDR1 and CDR2 sequences are MNHEY and SVGEGT. The DNA for the CDR3 is TGTGCCAGCAGTTCCCGGGGACTAGCGGCTCAAGAGACCCAGTACTTC. It is translated as CASSSRGLAAQETQYF.

This clone has only one observation. The J gene is TRBJ2-2, the V gene TRBV5-1, with a tentative D call TRBD1 (5 bases). The V end was cut by 0 bases, the J end by 3 bases, with 12 bases between. The CDR3 extends over 16 amino acids. Germline V lookup: CDR1 SGHRS, CDR2 YFSETQ. CDR3 coding DNA: TGCGCCAGCAGCTTGGATCCAGGGCGAGACACCGGGGAGCTGTTTTTT. This translates into CASSLDPGRDTGELFF.

The chain couples TRBV11-2 to TRBJ2-4; D is undetermined. The V gene's germline CDR1 is SGHAT and CDR2 FQNNGV. The CDR3 has 15 amino acids. V was shortened by 6 bases and J by 0 bases, with 12 bases between the two germline ends. CDR3 DNA: TGTGCCAGCAGACATGGAGCAGAAGCCAAAAACATTCAGTACTTC. Its translation is CASRHGAEAKNIQYF.

The chain carries TRBV20-1 and TRBJ2-1; possible D gene TRBD1, 5 bases. Germline V gene data show CDR1 as DFQATT and CDR2 as SNEGSKA (reference sequence). This CDR3 contains 12 residues. The ends were cut back, 3 bases at V and 10 bases at J, with 13 bases in the middle. CDR3 nucleotide sequence: TGCAGTGCTAGTCGCAGGGTCGAGGAGCAGTTCTTC. Amino acids: CSASRRVEEQFF.

This clone was seen once. The chain couples TRBV7-2 to TRBJ2-1; 8 bases agree with TRBD2. The CDR3 is 18 amino acids. Germline V gives CDR1 SGHTA, CDR2 FQGNSA. V trimming: 4 bases; J trimming: 2 bases; junction bases outside the gene matches: 13. The CDR3 region has the DNA TGTGCCAGCAGCTCTCCGAACCATATGGGACTAGCCTACAATGAGCAGTTCTTC. This sequence encodes CASSSPNHMGLAYNEQFF.

Points on this clone: The sample contains more than one DNA sequence encoding this CDR3. The chain combines TRBV5-1 with TRBJ1-1, with D possibly being TRBD1 (6 bases). This CDR3 contains 14 residues. V lost 0 bases to trimming and J lost 2 bases, with 8 bases between them. Germline V gives CDR1 SGHRS, CDR2 YFSETQ. CDR3 nucleotides: TGCGCCAGCAGCTTGGCGACAGGAAACACTGAAGCTTTCTTT. This sequence encodes CASSLATGNTEAFF. The whole variable domain, remainder taken from reference TRBV5-1 and TRBJ1-1, is KAGVTQTPRYLIKTRGQQVTLSCSPISGHRSVSWYQQTPGQGLQFLFEYFSETQRNKGNFPGRFSGRQFSNSRSEMNVSTLELGDSALYLCASSLATGNTEAFFGQGTRLTVV.

This sequence joins TRBV27 and TRBJ2-7, with 9 bases lining up with TRBD1. Germline V lookup: CDR1 MNHEY, CDR2 SMNVEV (reference sequence). The ends lost 6 bases at V and 6 bases at J; junction bases unmatched: 3. There are 12 residues in the CDR3. CDR3 sequence reads: CASRTGGGEQYF. CDR3 bases: TGTGCCAGCAGGACAGGGGGGGGCGAGCAGTACTTC.

V gene TRBV9 combines with J gene TRBJ1-2; D is uncertain. The CDR3 runs to 14 residues. Trimming left V 2 bases short and J 3 bases short, with 11 bases between. Germline CDR1 and CDR2: SGDLS and YYNGEE. For the CDR3, the DNA is TGTGCCAGCAGCGTTCGGTCGGGCGACTATGGCTACACCTTC. Amino acids: CASSVRSGDYGYTF.

The gene calls are TRBV4-2 and TRBJ2-1; no firm D call. The germline CDR1 and CDR2 sequences are LGHNA and YNFKEQ. V lost 1 base and J 7 bases, leaving 17 bases between the germline ends. The CDR3 has 16 amino acids. CDR3 bases: TGTGCCAGCAGCCAAGGATTCGCAGAGACCTCAAATGAGCAGTTCTTC. The encoded protein is CASSQGFAETSNEQFF.

This chain connects TRBV27 to TRBJ1-1; no firm D call. The germline V gene encodes CDR1 MNHEY and CDR2 SMNVEV (reference sequence). V lost 2 bases, J lost 1 base, and 8 bases lay in between. The length of the CDR3 is 14 residues. The CDR3 region is CASSLVVGNTEAFF. The CDR3 DNA follows: TGTGCCAGCAGTTTAGTAGTTGGGAACACTGAAGCTTTCTTT.

V is TRBV7-2 and J is TRBJ1-5, with D perhaps TRBD1 (6 bases). This CDR3 contains 17 residues. The V gene lost 5 bases and the J gene lost 0 bases, with 17 bases spanning the gap. Germline V gene sequence: CDR1 SGHTA, CDR2 FQGNSA. CDR3 DNA sequence: TGTGCCAGCAGCCCTGGACAGACGAAGTATAGCAATCAGCCCCAGCATTTT. Its translation: CASSPGQTKYSNQPQHF.

The chain joins TRBV7-9 to TRBJ1-6, with unresolved D. CDR1 and CDR2 from the germline V gene are SEHNR and FQNEAQ (reference sequence). The ends were cut back, 5 bases at V and 10 bases at J, with 12 bases in the middle. The CDR3 contains 13 residues. CDR3 in DNA: TGTGCCAGCAGCCCTGGGATCTCCTCACCCCTCCACTTT. Translated: CASSPGISSPLHF.

The rearrangement links TRBV19 to TRBJ2-2; D remains ambiguous. Germline assignment: CDR1 LNHDA and CDR2 SQIVND (reference sequence). The CDR3 runs to 14 residues. V shed 8 bases and J shed 0 bases, with 10 bases lying between them. The CDR3 bases are TGTGCCAGTCGCGCCCGCTCGAACACCGGGGAGCTGTTTTTT. Protein product: CASRARSNTGELFF.

The rearrangement joins TRBV2 to TRBJ2-1, with TRBD2 matching over 7 bases. Germline CDR1 is SNHLY and CDR2 is FYNNEI. This CDR3 is built from 14 residues. Germline trimming cut 8 bases from V and 0 bases from J; bases unmatched to any gene: 4. CDR3: CASASGSSYNEQFF. In nucleotides, the CDR3 is TGTGCCAGCGCTAGCGGCAGCTCCTACAATGAGCAGTTCTTC.

The chain couples TRBV28 to TRBJ2-1; TRBD2 aligns across 8 bases. CDR1 and CDR2 from the germline V gene are MDHEN and SYDVKM. V lost 2 bases and J lost 4; bases outside the gene matches: 7. The CDR3 covers 16 residues. DNA for the CDR3: TGTGCCAGCAGTTTACGGGGGGGCCGCGCATACAATGAGCAGTTCTTC. Translation: CASSLRGGRAYNEQFF. Variable domain in full (rest from reference TRBV28 and TRBJ2-1): DVKVTQSSRYLVKRTGEKVFLECVQDMDHENMFWYRQDPGLGLRLIYFSYDVKMKEKGDIPEGYSVSREKKERFSLILESASTNQTSMYLCASSLRGGRAYNEQFFGPGTRLTVL.

This chain joins TRBV30 and TRBJ1-2; D is uncertain. V was clipped by 1 base and J by 4 bases, with 10 bases between them. Per the germline V gene, CDR1 is GTSNPN and CDR2 is SVGIG (reference sequence). The CDR3 has 13 amino acids. The CDR3 DNA reads TGTGCCTGGAGTGCCGACGGAGGCTATGGCTACACCTTC. Translation gives CAWSADGGYGYTF.